One sample yielded the 27 T cell receptor beta chains listed below, sequenced in a study of blood T cell repertoires in COVID-19. Generated by immunoSEQ multiplex PCR, the TCRdb table keeps only in-frame clones and is missing some. The sample records more than 300,000 clones, about 84% being singletons. Sequencing was done on a sample of peripheral blood. These receptors were collected from a woman in her forties or fifties with acute or convalescent COVID-19.

This chain joins TRBV28 and TRBJ2-7, with TRBD2 matching over 9 bases. After removal of 2 bases from V and 2 bases from J, the junction contained 10 bases not matched to a gene. CDR3 length equals 17 residues. Germline V gives CDR1 MDHEN, CDR2 SYDVKM. CDR3 DNA sequence: TGTGCCAGCAGTTTACGCGGGAGGGCCCCGGGGGCCTACGAGCAGTACTTC. Its translation: CASSLRGRAPGAYEQYF.

The gene calls are TRBV29-1 and TRBJ2-7, with a weak D call TRBD1 (6 bases). Germline CDR1 and CDR2: SQVTM and ANQGSEA. The V gene lost 4 bases and the J gene lost 1 base, with 11 bases spanning the gap. The CDR3 sequence is 13 residues long. In nucleotides, the CDR3 is TGCAGCGTTGTGTCAGGGGAGTCCTACGAGCAGTACTTC. Its translation is CSVVSGESYEQYF.

V and J are TRBV18 and TRBJ1-3; D not resolved. Germline V lookup: CDR1 KGHSH, CDR2 LQKENI. Trimming cost V 0 bases and J 3 bases, with 6 bases left between them. There are 14 residues in the CDR3. CDR3 protein: CASSPPSIGNTIYF. DNA of the CDR3: TGTGCCAGCTCACCACCGTCAATTGGAAACACCATATATTTT.

This chain uses TRBV7-2 with TRBJ2-7, with D unresolved. V shed 1 base and J shed 5 bases, with 15 bases lying between them. CDR3 length equals 15 residues. Germline-derived CDR1 and CDR2 are SGHTA and FQGNSA. For the CDR3, the DNA is TGTGCCAGCAGCTTAGTGGGCGTACTCGGCCACGAGCAGTACTTC. Its translation is CASSLVGVLGHEQYF.

The V and J genes are TRBV27 and TRBJ2-5; TRBD2 is a possible D gene (5 bases). The CDR3 is 15 residues long. V was cut by 2 bases and J by 4 bases, with 14 bases left in between. The germline V gene encodes CDR1 MNHEY and CDR2 SMNVEV (reference sequence). The CDR3 protein is CASSLGRTGRETQYF. The CDR3 bases are TGTGCCAGCAGTTTAGGGAGAACTGGCAGAGAGACCCAGTACTTC.

This clone was picked up one time. CDR3: CASSPATSTDTQYF. CDR3 coding DNA: TGCGCCAGCAGCCCCGCCACTAGCACAGATACGCAGTATTTT. This rearrangement joins TRBV5-1 to TRBJ2-3; D ambiguous. The CDR3 is 14 residues long. Germline CDR1 and CDR2: SGHRS and YFSETQ. V lost 4 bases and J lost 0, with 9 bases in between. Together with reference TRBV5-1 and TRBJ2-3, the CDR3 gives the full variable domain: KAGVTQTPRYLIKTRGQQVTLSCSPISGHRSVSWYQQTPGQGLQFLFEYFSETQRNKGNFPGRFSGRQFSNSRSEMNVSTLELGDSALYLCASSPATSTDTQYFGPGTRLTVL.

This clone was seen just once. The chain combines TRBV30 with TRBJ2-7; D perhaps matches TRBD2 (5 bases). The CDR3 sequence is 11 residues long. The V gene's germline CDR1 is GTSNPN and CDR2 SVGIG (reference sequence). V was pared by 4 bases and J by 7 bases, with 11 bases between. CDR3 coding DNA: TGTGCCTGGACTAGAACTAGAGAGCAGTACTTC. Translation: CAWTRTREQYF.

This clone appeared once. The rearrangement links TRBV12-3 or TRBV12-4 to TRBJ2-7, with TRBD2 matching 7 bases. After removal of 8 bases from V and 9 bases from J, the junction contained 13 bases not matched to a gene. This CDR3 contains 13 residues. The CDR3 protein is CASAPTTGGRQYF. Here the CDR3 DNA reads TGTGCCAGCGCCCCAACCACGGGAGGCCGGCAGTACTTC.

V is TRBV29-1 and J is TRBJ2-1; D gene unclear. This CDR3 spans 13 amino acids. The germline V gene encodes CDR1 SQVTM and CDR2 ANQGSEA. Trimming left V 2 bases short and J 6 bases short, with 11 bases between. The CDR3 spells CSVERSLANEQFF. CDR3 in DNA: TGCAGCGTTGAACGGTCCTTAGCCAATGAGCAGTTCTTC.

The J gene is TRBJ1-1, the V gene TRBV2; 7 bases are a match to TRBD1. The V gene's germline CDR1 is SNHLY and CDR2 FYNNEI. V shed 4 bases, J shed 7 bases, and the junction held 3 bases outside the gene matches. CDR3 length equals 12 residues. This CDR3 reads CASSGQGVEAFF. Written as DNA, the CDR3 is TGTGCCAGCAGTGGCCAGGGGGTTGAAGCTTTCTTT.

V gene TRBV27 combines with J gene TRBJ1-6, with TRBD1 as a possible D gene (6 bases). This CDR3 is 13 amino acids long. CDR1 is MNHEY and CDR2 is SMNVEV in the germline V gene (reference sequence). The V gene lost 11 bases and the J gene lost 8 bases, with 16 bases spanning the gap. The CDR3 DNA reads as TGTGCCGCCGGGGGGCGCAGATATTCACCCCTCCACTTT. Amino acids: CAAGGRRYSPLHF.

The chain carries TRBV6-5 and TRBJ2-2, with unresolved D. Trimming took 9 bases from V and 7 from J, leaving 15 bases between them. Germline V lookup: CDR1 MNHEY, CDR2 SVGAGI. The CDR3 covers 13 residues. CDR3 region: CARKRNRDGELFF. In DNA, the CDR3 is TGTGCCAGGAAGAGAAATCGTGACGGGGAGCTGTTTTTT.

The chain uses TRBV14 and TRBJ1-4, with TRBD1 matching 7 bases. The CDR3 extends over 16 amino acids. The V segment lost 10 bases and the J segment 4 bases; nucleotides outside the gene matches: 15. Germline assignment: CDR1 SGHDN and CDR2 FVKESK. The CDR3 is CAKLGQIPWINEKLFF. The DNA for the CDR3 is TGTGCCAAGTTGGGACAGATACCCTGGATTAATGAAAAACTGTTTTTT.

The gene calls are TRBV6-1 and TRBJ1-4, with D perhaps TRBD1 (6 bases). CDR1 is MNHNS and CDR2 is SASEGT in the germline V gene. The V gene lost 3 bases and the J gene lost 8 bases, with 13 bases spanning the gap. The CDR3 runs 14 residues. The CDR3 region has the DNA TGTGCCAGCAGTGAGAGGGGGTCGGGCGAAAAACTGTTTTTT. Its translation is CASSERGSGEKLFF.

The chain carries TRBV7-2 and TRBJ2-5, with 7 positions matching TRBD2. The germline gives CDR1 SGHTA, CDR2 FQGNSA. V lost 0 bases and J lost 0; bases outside the gene matches: 13. The length of the CDR3 is 19 residues. In DNA form, the CDR3 reads TGTGCCAGCAGCTTAGCGGTGCGGGGGTCTTCTAACCACCAAGAGACCCAGTACTTC. Translation gives CASSLAVRGSSNHQETQYF.

For the CDR3, the DNA is TGTGCCAGCAGCTTAGTGGCAGGGGGCATTCAGTACTTC. Translating it yields CASSLVAGGIQYF. The chain recombines TRBV7-7 with TRBJ2-4; 7 bases are shared with TRBD1. V lost 1 base and J lost 9; bases outside the gene matches: 3. The germline CDR1 and CDR2 sequences are SSHAT and FNYEAQ (reference sequence). CDR3 length: 13 amino acids.

The chain has TRBV12-5 and TRBJ1-3; 9 bases align to TRBD1. V shed 7 bases and J 5 bases; nucleotides not matched to a gene: 9. CDR1 and CDR2 from the germline V gene are LGHNT and FRNRAP. CDR3 length: 15 amino acids. CDR3 DNA: TGTGCTAGTGTTCACTCCGGGACAGGGAGAAACACCATATATTTT. Its translation: CASVHSGTGRNTIYF.

The J gene is TRBJ2-7, the V gene TRBV7-3; 7 bases line up with TRBD1. Germline V gene data show CDR1 as SGHTA and CDR2 as FQGTGA. CDR3 length equals 12 residues. The V and J ends lost 5 bases and 6 bases, in that order; junction bases with no gene match: 4. The chain's CDR3 is CASSLNRGEQYF. The CDR3, as DNA: TGTGCCAGCAGCCTAAACAGGGGCGAGCAGTACTTC. The full variable domain, completed using reference TRBV7-3 and TRBJ2-7, is GAGVSQTPSNKVTEKGKYVELRCDPISGHTALYWYRQSLGQGPEFLIYFQGTGAADDSGLPNDRFFAVRPEGSVSTLKIQRTERGDSAVYLCASSLNRGEQYFGPGTRLTVT.

The rearrangement uses TRBV7-2 and TRBJ2-1; TRBD2 matches 9 bases. The J segment lost 8 bases and the V segment lost 4 bases, leaving 12 bases of the junction unmatched. This CDR3 is 16 amino acids long. CDR1 is SGHTA, CDR2 FQGNSA, per germline. For the CDR3, the DNA is TGTGCCAGCAGCTCGCCCCGGAGTAGCGGGAGTCATGAGCAGTTCTTC. The encoded protein is CASSSPRSSGSHEQFF.

The gene calls are TRBV7-8 and TRBJ2-7, with 7 bases that match TRBD1. Germline CDR1 reads SGHVS; CDR2 reads FQNEAQ. The length of the CDR3 is 16 residues. V dropped 3 bases and J dropped 0; count of bases not matched to a gene: 8. The chain's CDR3 is CASSFSSGTVSYEQYF. The CDR3 bases are TGTGCCAGCAGCTTTTCTTCCGGGACAGTCTCCTACGAGCAGTACTTC.

The gene calls are TRBV6-5 and TRBJ2-2; tentatively, D is TRBD1 (6 bases). This CDR3 contains 16 residues. Germline assignment: CDR1 MNHEY and CDR2 SVGAGI. Trimming left V 0 bases short and J 5 bases short, with 13 bases between. For the CDR3, the DNA is TGTGCCAGCAGTTACTCCAGGGGAGAAAGGACCGGGGAGCTGTTTTTT. It codes for CASSYSRGERTGELFF.

The chain uses TRBV6-2 or TRBV6-3 and TRBJ2-5; 8 nucleotides match TRBD1. This CDR3 has 16 amino acids. Germline CDR1 is MNHEY and CDR2 is SVGEGT. Trimming at V came to 6 bases and at J to 0 bases, leaving 9 bases not matched to a gene. In DNA form, the CDR3 reads TGTGCCAGCAGCCCCGACAGGGGCGAGTACCAAGAGACCCAGTACTTC. This translates into CASSPDRGEYQETQYF.

V gene TRBV7-2 combines with J gene TRBJ1-4, with D tentatively TRBD1 (5 bases). The CDR3 loop spans 14 amino acids. V shed 1 base and J shed 7 bases, with 10 bases lying between them. CDR1 SGHTA and CDR2 FQGNSA come from the germline V gene. CDR3 loop: CASSLEPGFEKLFF. The CDR3 DNA reads as TGTGCCAGCAGCTTAGAACCAGGGTTTGAAAAACTGTTTTTT.

This chain uses TRBV27 with TRBJ1-2; unclear D gene. Germline CDR1 MNHEY, CDR2 SMNVEV (reference sequence). The CDR3 covers 17 residues. Deletions cut 5 bases from V and 0 bases from J, with 19 bases between. CDR3 amino acids: CASSPTIWAATNYGYTF. As DNA, the CDR3 is TGTGCCAGCAGTCCTACCATATGGGCCGCTACTAACTATGGCTACACCTTC.

This rearrangement joins TRBV29-1 to TRBJ1-1, with 8 bases fitting TRBD1. Per the germline V gene, CDR1 is SQVTM and CDR2 is ANQGSEA. V lost 4 bases to trimming and J lost 3 bases; unmatched junction nucleotides: 7. CDR3 size: 14 residues. In DNA form, the CDR3 reads TGCAGCGTTGGTCAGGGGGCGGAGGACACTGAAGCTTTCTTT. This gives the protein CSVGQGAEDTEAFF.

The V and J genes are TRBV3-1 (or the pseudogene TRBV3-2) and TRBJ2-2; D not certain. Germline V CDR1 and CDR2: LGHDT, YNNKEL (reference sequence). The CDR3 loop spans 14 amino acids. The germline V and J ends were trimmed by 1 base and 5 bases, with 8 bases remaining between them. The CDR3: CASSQASRTGELFF. CDR3 nucleotide sequence: TGTGCCAGCAGCCAAGCTTCTAGGACCGGGGAGCTGTTTTTT.

The chain joins TRBV5-8 to TRBJ1-5, with TRBD1 as a possible D gene (6 bases). This CDR3 comprises 14 residues. Trimming took off 4 bases at V and 5 bases at J, with 13 bases between the two ends. The germline CDR1 and CDR2 sequences are SGHTS and YDEGEE. The CDR3 reads CASSSQTGHQPQHF. The CDR3 nucleotides are TGTGCCAGCAGCAGTCAGACAGGTCATCAGCCCCAGCATTTT.